The 4 T cell receptor beta chains below all came from one sample that was sequenced in a study of vaccination and CD4 T cells after COVID-19. Sequence data for DNA of cultured CD4+ T cells were generated by the Oncomine TCR Beta short-read assay. TCRdb re-called the PCR reads with MiXCR, one entry per CDR3 protein. This table has more than 14,000 distinct CDR3 sequences, around 50% appearing once. Treatment specified: roughly 10-day PBMC culture with coronavirus spike peptide pools or control peptides (ViraFEST assay). Antigen specificity for these receptors is unknown. Source: cultured CD4+ T cells from blood, taken after SARS-CoV-2 vaccination. Receptor source: a human donor with COVID-19.

The chain uses TRBV20-1 and TRBJ1-2, with D perhaps TRBD1 (5 bases). Germline loops: CDR1 DFQATT, CDR2 SNEGSKA (reference sequence). This CDR3 contains 15 residues. Trimming took off 6 bases at V and 1 base at J, with 18 bases between the two ends. The CDR3, as DNA: TGCAGTGCGGAAGGGGCGCTCCGTAATAACTATGGCTACACCTTC. Its protein is CSAEGALRNNYGYTF.

In this sample, this clonotype turned up a few times. This CDR3 reads CASSPKGAASSYEQYF. CDR3 coding DNA: TGTGCCAGCAGCCCCAAAGGTGCAGCCAGCTCCTACGAGCAGTACTTC. The chain uses TRBV7-2 and TRBJ2-7; no definite D call. V dropped 5 bases and J dropped 0 bases, with 17 bases sitting between them. This CDR3 has 16 amino acids. The V gene's germline CDR1 is SGHTA and CDR2 FQGNSA.

This clonotype showed up just a few times. V and J are TRBV6-2 or TRBV6-3 and TRBJ1-1, with D perhaps TRBD1 (6 bases). V gave up 4 bases and J gave up 0 bases, with 12 bases separating them. This CDR3 has 15 amino acids. The germline CDR1 and CDR2 sequences are MNHEY and SVGEGT. CDR3 DNA: TGTGCCAGCAGTTCCAGGGGCGGGGTGAACACTGAAGCTTTCTTT. Amino acid sequence: CASSSRGGVNTEAFF.

The genes are TRBV20-1 and TRBJ2-7; possibly TRBD1 for D (6 bases). CDR3 length equals 16 residues. The V gene's germline CDR1 is DFQATT and CDR2 SNEGSKA (reference sequence). The germline V and J ends were trimmed by 2 bases and 4 bases, with 21 bases remaining between them. CDR3 sequence (DNA): TGCAGTGCTAGAAAACCCCAGGACAGTCCTTCTTACGAGCAGTACTTC. Amino acid sequence: CSARKPQDSPSYEQYF.